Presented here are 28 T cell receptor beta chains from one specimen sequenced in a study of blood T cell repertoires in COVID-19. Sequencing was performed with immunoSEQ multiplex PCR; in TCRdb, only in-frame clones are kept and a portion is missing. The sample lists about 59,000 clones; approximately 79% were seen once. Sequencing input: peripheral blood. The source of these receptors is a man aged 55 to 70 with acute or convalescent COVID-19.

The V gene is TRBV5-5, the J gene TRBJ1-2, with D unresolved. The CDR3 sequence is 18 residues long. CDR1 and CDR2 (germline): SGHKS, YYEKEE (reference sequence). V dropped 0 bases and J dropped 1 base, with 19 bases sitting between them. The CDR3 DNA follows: TGTGCCAGCAGCTTGGAATTGGGAGGAGGGATGGATAACTATGGCTACACCTTC. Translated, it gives CASSLELGGGMDNYGYTF.

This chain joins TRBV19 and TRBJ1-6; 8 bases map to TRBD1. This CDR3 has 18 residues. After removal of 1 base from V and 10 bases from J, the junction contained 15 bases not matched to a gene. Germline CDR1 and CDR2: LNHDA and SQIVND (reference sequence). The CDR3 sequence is CASSIVTGALPGRSPLHF. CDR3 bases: TGTGCCAGTAGTATAGTGACAGGGGCCCTCCCCGGGAGGTCACCCCTCCACTTT.

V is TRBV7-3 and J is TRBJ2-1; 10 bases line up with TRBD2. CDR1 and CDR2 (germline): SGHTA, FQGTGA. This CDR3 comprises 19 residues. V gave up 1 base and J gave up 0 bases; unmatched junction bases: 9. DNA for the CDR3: TGTGCCAGCAGCTTAAGGGTTAGCGGGGGGACGAGCTCCTACAATGAGCAGTTCTTC. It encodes CASSLRVSGGTSSYNEQFF.

DNA for the CDR3: TGTGCCAGTAGTATAGTGGGGGCTCGTGTCGGAAAACTGTTTTTT. It encodes CASSIVGARVGKLFF. This chain joins TRBV19 and TRBJ1-4; a weak D match, TRBD1 (6 bases). Germline V gene data show CDR1 as LNHDA and CDR2 as SQIVND (reference sequence). V lost 1 base and J 10 bases, leaving 16 bases between the germline ends. CDR3 length: 15 amino acids.

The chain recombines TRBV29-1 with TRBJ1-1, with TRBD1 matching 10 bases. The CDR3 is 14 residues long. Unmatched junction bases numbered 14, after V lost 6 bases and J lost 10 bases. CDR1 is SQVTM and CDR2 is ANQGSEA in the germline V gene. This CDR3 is CSVRGQGVEGRAFF. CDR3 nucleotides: TGCAGCGTACGCGGACAGGGGGTGGAGGGGCGAGCTTTCTTT.

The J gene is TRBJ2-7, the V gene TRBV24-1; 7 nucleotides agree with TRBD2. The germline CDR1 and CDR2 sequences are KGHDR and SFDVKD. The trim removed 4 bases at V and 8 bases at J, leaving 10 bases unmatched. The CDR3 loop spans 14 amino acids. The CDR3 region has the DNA TGTGCCACCAGTGAGGCGGGGGAAAGGGTCAAGCAGTACTTC. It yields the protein CATSEAGERVKQYF.

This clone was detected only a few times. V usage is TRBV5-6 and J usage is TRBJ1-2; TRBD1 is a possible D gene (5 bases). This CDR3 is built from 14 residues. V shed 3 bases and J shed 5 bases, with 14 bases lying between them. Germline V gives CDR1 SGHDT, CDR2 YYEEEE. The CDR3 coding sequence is TGTGCCAGCAGCTGGCGGGGCGTCGAATATGGCTACACCTTC. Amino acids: CASSWRGVEYGYTF.

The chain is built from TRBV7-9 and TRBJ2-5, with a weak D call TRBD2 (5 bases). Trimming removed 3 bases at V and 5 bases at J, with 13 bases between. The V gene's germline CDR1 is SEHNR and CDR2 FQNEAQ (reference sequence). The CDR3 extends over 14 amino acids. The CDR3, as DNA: TGTGCCAGCAGCTTTTCTTCGCCGGGGGAGACCCAGTACTTC. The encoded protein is CASSFSSPGETQYF.

Written as DNA, the CDR3 is TGTGCCAGTAGTCCCGGTTGGCGGGGTAAGCAGTTCTTC. It is translated as CASSPGWRGKQFF. The chain links TRBV19 to TRBJ2-1; TRBD2 is a possible D gene (6 bases). CDR1 is LNHDA, CDR2 SQIVND, per germline (reference sequence). Deletions cut 5 bases from V and 11 bases from J, with 16 bases between. The CDR3 contains 13 residues.

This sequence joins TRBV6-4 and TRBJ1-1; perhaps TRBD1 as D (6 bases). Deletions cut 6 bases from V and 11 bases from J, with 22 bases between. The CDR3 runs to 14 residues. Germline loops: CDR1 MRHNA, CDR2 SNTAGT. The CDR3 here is CASSGTPVLKRAFF. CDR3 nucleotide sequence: TGTGCCAGCAGCGGGACACCGGTCTTAAAGAGGGCTTTCTTT.

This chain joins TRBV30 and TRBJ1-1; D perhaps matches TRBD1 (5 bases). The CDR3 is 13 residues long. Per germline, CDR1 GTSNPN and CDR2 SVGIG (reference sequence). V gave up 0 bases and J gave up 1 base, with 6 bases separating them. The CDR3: CAWSVRENTEAFF. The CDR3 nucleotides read TGTGCCTGGAGTGTCAGGGAGAACACTGAAGCTTTCTTT.

The CDR3 DNA reads TGCGCCAGCAGCCAAGGAGATGGAGAGACCCAGTACTTC. Its translation is CASSQGDGETQYF. The chain is built from TRBV4-1 and TRBJ2-5; D is uncertain. Germline CDR1 is MGHRA and CDR2 is YSYEKL. This CDR3 region has 13 residues. Trimming took 1 base from V and 4 from J, leaving 7 bases between them.

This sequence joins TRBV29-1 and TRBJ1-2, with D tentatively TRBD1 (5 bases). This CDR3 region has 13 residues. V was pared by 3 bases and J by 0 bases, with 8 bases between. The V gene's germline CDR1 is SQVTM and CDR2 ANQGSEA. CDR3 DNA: TGCAGCGTTGAGACAGATACTAACTATGGCTACACCTTC. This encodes CSVETDTNYGYTF.

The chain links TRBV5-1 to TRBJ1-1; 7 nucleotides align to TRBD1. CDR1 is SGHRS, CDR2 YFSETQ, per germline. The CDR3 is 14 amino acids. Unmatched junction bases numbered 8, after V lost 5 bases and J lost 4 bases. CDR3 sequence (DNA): TGCGCCAGCAGGCGAGGTACAGGGGTCACTGAAGCTTTCTTT. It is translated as CASRRGTGVTEAFF.

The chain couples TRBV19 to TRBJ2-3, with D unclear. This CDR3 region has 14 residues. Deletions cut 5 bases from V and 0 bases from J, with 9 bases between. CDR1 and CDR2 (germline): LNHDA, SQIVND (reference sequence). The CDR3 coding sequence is TGTGCCAGTAGTTATAATCCTAGCACAGATACGCAGTATTTT. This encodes CASSYNPSTDTQYF.

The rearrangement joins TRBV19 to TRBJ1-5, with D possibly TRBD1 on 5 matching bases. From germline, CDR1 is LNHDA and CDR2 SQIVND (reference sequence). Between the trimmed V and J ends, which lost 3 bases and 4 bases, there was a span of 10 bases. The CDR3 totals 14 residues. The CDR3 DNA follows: TGTGCCAGTAGTATGGGACTTGATAATCAGCCCCAGCATTTT. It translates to CASSMGLDNQPQHF.

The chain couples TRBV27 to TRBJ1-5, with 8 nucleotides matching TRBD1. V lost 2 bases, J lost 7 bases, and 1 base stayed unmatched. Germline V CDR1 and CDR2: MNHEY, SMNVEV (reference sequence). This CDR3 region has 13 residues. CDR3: CASSLDRGQPQHF. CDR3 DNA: TGTGCCAGCAGTTTAGACAGGGGACAGCCCCAGCATTTT.

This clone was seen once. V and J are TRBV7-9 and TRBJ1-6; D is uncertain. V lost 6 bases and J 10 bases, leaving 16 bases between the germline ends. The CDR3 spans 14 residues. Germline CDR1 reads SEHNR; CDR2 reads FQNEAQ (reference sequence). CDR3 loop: CASSPRQVESPLHF. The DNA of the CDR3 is TGTGCCAGCAGTCCCCGCCAGGTGGAATCACCCCTCCACTTT.

The CDR3 region has the DNA TGTGCCAGCTCACCCTCCGGGGAAAACGAGCAGTACTTC. It specifies CASSPSGENEQYF. This chain uses TRBV18 with TRBJ2-7; D is perhaps TRBD2 (5 bases). Germline V gene lookup returns CDR1 KGHSH and CDR2 LQKENI. The CDR3 has 13 residues. V lost 3 bases and J 5 bases, leaving 11 bases between the germline ends. The full variable domain, in which reference TRBV18 and TRBJ2-7 provide the parts outside the CDR3, is NAGVMQNPRHLVRRRGQEARLRCSPMKGHSHVYWYRQLPEEGLKFMVYLQKENIIDESGMPKERFSAEFPKEGPSILRIQQVVRGDSAAYFCASSPSGENEQYFGPGTRLTVT.

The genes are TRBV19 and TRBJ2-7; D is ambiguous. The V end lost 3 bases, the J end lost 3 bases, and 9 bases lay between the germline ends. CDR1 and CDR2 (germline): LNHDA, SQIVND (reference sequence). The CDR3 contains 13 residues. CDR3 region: CASSIKFGYEQYF. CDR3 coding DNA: TGTGCCAGTAGTATTAAATTCGGCTACGAGCAGTACTTC.

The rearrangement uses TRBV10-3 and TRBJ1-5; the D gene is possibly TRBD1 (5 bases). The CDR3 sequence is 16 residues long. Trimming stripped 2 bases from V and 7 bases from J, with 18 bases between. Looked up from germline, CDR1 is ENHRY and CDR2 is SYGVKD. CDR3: CAISERSPDNGQPQHF. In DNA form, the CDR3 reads TGTGCCATCAGTGAGAGGTCACCGGACAACGGCCAGCCCCAGCATTTT.

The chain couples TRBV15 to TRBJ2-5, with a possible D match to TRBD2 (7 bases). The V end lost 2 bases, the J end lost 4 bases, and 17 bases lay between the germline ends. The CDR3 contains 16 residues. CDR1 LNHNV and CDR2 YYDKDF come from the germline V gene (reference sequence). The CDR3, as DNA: TGTGCCACCAGCAGATCGCGGGGGCTGGCTGTAGAGACCCAGTACTTC. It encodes CATSRSRGLAVETQYF.

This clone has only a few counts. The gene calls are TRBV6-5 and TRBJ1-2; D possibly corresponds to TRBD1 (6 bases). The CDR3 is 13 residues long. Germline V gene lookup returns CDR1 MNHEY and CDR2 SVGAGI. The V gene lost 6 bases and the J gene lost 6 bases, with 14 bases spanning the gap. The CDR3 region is CASRQGRSDGYTF. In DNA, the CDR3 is TGTGCCAGCAGACAGGGAAGGAGCGATGGCTACACCTTC.

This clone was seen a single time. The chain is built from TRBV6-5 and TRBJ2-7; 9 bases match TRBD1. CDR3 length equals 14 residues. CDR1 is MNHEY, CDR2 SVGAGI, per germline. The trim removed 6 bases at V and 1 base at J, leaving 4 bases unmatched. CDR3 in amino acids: CASSQGQGSYEQYF. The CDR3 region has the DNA TGTGCCAGCAGCCAGGGACAGGGTTCCTACGAGCAGTACTTC.

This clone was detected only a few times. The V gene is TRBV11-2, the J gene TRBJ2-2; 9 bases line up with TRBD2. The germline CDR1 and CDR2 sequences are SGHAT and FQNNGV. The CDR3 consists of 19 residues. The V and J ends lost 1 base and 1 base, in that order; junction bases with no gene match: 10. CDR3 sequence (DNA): TGTGCCAGCAGCTTAGGTGGTAGCGGGGGACGCGGGAACACCGGGGAGCTGTTTTTT. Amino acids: CASSLGGSGGRGNTGELFF.

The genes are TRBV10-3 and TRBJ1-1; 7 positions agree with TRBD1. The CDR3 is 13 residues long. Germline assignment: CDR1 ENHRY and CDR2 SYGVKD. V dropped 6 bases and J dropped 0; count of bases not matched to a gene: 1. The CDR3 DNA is TGTGCCATCAGAGGGACAGTGAACACTGAAGCTTTCTTT. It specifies CAIRGTVNTEAFF.

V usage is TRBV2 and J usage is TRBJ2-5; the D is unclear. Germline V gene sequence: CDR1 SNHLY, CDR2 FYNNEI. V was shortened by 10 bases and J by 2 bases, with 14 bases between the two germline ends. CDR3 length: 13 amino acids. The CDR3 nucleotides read TGTGCCAACCCGATGGGCCCTCAAGAGACCCAGTACTTC. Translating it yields CANPMGPQETQYF.

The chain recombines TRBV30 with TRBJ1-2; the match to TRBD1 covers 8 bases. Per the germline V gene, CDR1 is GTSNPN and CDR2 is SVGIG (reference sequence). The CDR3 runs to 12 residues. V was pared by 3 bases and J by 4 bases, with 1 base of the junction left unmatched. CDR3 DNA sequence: TGTGCCTGGAGGGGACAGGTCTATGGCTACACCTTC. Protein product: CAWRGQVYGYTF.